Sequencing of this T cell receptor beta chain was carried out in a study of blood T cell repertoires in COVID-19. Overall study context: The origin of the acute and convalescent COVID-19 samples was the United States, Italy and Spain. Sample material is recorded as cDNA or gDNA derived from T cells, B-cell-depleted T cells, or PBMCs.

Per the original data handling: Estimation of nucleated cell counts relied on the amplification of reference gene primers. Sequencing was performed with immunoSEQ multiplex PCR; in TCRdb, only in-frame clones are kept and a portion is missing. The V and J calls and clone size come from that table; D and trimming were worked out from the DNA. The data show around 60,000 clones, with around 89% seen just once and roughly an eighth held by the top ten. The origin of this receptor is a man aged 60 to 75 with active COVID-19. Sequencing was performed on peripheral blood.

The CDR3 DNA reads TGTGCCAGCAATGGACGGGGTTACAATGAGCAGTTCTTC. Translation: CASNGRGYNEQFF. This chain uses TRBV27 with TRBJ2-1, with D perhaps matching TRBD2 (5 bases). Germline V lookup: CDR1 MNHEY, CDR2 SMNVEV (reference sequence). There are 13 residues in the CDR3. Trimming pared 7 bases from V and 4 bases from J, leaving 11 bases between.